What follows are 25 T cell receptor beta chains derived from one specimen sequenced in a study of T cell repertoires and leukemia-associated antigens. These receptors lack a known antigen. TCRdb reprocessed the 5' RACE reads with MiXCR, giving one entry per CDR3 protein. The sample has over 8,500 distinct CDR3 sequences, around two fifths seen once. Sequenced sample: CD3+ T cells sorted from blood and cultured. The receptors shown here come from a female donor in good health.

The chain uses TRBV4-3 and TRBJ2-7, with TRBD2 as a possible D gene (5 bases). Germline V gives CDR1 LGHNA, CDR2 YSLEER. V lost 1 base and J 3 bases, leaving 13 bases between the germline ends. The CDR3 runs 15 residues. CDR3 in amino acids: CASSQGEGRHYEQYF. CDR3 nucleotide sequence: TGCGCCAGCAGCCAAGGAGAGGGTAGGCACTACGAGCAGTACTTC.

This clonotype showed up just a few times. Possible read error: a much larger clone is one base away. This is likely a read error, given that the CDR3 carries no conserved phenylalanine or tryptophan at its end. The chain has TRBV24-1 and TRBJ1-1, with D unclear. CDR3 size: 12 residues. Trimming stripped 3 bases from V and 11 bases from J, with 12 bases between. The germline V gene has CDR1 KGHDR and CDR2 SFDVKD. The CDR3 sequence is CATSDRRLGAFS. In DNA form, the CDR3 reads TGTGCCACCAGTGATCGCAGACTGGGGGCTTTCTCT.

This clonotype was recorded a few times. The CDR3 nucleotides are TGTGCCAGCAGCGCCACAGGGGTGGGCACTGAAGCTTTCTTT. Residues: CASSATGVGTEAFF. This chain joins TRBV11-2 and TRBJ1-1; 7 positions agree with TRBD1. The CDR3 covers 14 residues. Germline-derived CDR1 and CDR2 are SGHAT and FQNNGV. V was pared by 5 bases and J by 4 bases, with 7 bases of the junction left unmatched.

In regard to this clonotype: A read error may explain this, as a much larger clone is one base away. The V call is TRBV19, the J call TRBJ2-1; D unclear. CDR3 length: 14 residues. Germline loops: CDR1 LNHDA, CDR2 SQIVND (reference sequence). The CDR3 bases are TGTGCCAGTAGTATGACTGTCAACTACAATGAGCAGTCCTTC. Its translation: CASSMTVNYNEQSF.

This clonotype is medium-sized (0.01 to 0.1%). The CDR3 bases are TGTGCCAGCAGCCGAGGCGGGAGTTTTGATGAGCAGTTCTTC. It is translated as CASSRGGSFDEQFF. The chain recombines TRBV4-2 with TRBJ2-1, with TRBD2 matching 7 bases. The V gene end was trimmed by 4 bases and the J gene end by 8 bases; junction bases not matched to a gene: 8. The CDR3 is 14 amino acids. Germline V gene sequence: CDR1 LGHNA, CDR2 YNFKEQ.

The V gene is TRBV12-3 or TRBV12-4, the J gene TRBJ1-5, with D possibly being TRBD1 (5 bases). Trimming removed 4 bases from V and 4 bases from J, with 8 bases in between. This CDR3 has 13 amino acids. In DNA form, the CDR3 reads TGTGCCAGCAGTTCCAGGGAGAATCAGCCCCAGCATTTT. Its translation is CASSSRENQPQHF.

This clonotype is judged medium-sized. The chain uses TRBV12-3 or TRBV12-4 and TRBJ2-6, with a possible D match to TRBD1 (6 bases). Trimming took 3 bases from V and 2 from J, leaving 8 bases between them. The CDR3 totals 15 residues. The DNA of the CDR3 is TGTGCCAGCAGTTTGGGGGCAGCTGGGGCCAACGTCCTGACTTTC. Amino acid sequence: CASSLGAAGANVLTF.

The V gene is TRBV7-2, the J gene TRBJ2-3, with 9 bases lining up with TRBD1. V lost 10 bases to trimming and J lost 10 bases; unmatched junction nucleotides: 12. CDR3 size: 13 residues. Germline V gives CDR1 SGHTA, CDR2 FQGNSA. CDR3 sequence: CATGTGPQRPQYF. The CDR3 coding sequence is TGTGCCACAGGGACAGGGCCCCAGCGGCCGCAGTATTTT.

This clonotype was detected only a few times. V gene TRBV29-1 combines with J gene TRBJ2-7; D is unclear. The ends were cut back, 1 base at V and 5 bases at J, with 12 bases in the middle. The CDR3 is 13 amino acids. In germline, CDR1 is SQVTM, CDR2 ANQGSEA. CDR3 DNA sequence: TGCAGCGTTGAAGGACCCACAGACCACGAGCAGTACTTC. It codes for CSVEGPTDHEQYF.

This sequence joins TRBV3-1 and TRBJ2-2, with 8 bases identical to TRBD2. V lost 1 base, J lost 4 bases, and 5 bases stayed unmatched. CDR1 LGHDT and CDR2 YNNKEL come from the germline V gene (reference sequence). This CDR3 comprises 16 residues. The chain's CDR3 is CASSQGAGVGTGELFF. CDR3 coding DNA: TGTGCCAGCAGCCAAGGAGCGGGAGTGGGCACCGGGGAGCTGTTTTTT.

This clonotype was counted once. This rearrangement joins TRBV7-2 to TRBJ1-2; D is undetermined. The length of the CDR3 is 13 residues. Trimming pared 5 bases from V and 2 bases from J, leaving 9 bases between. Germline CDR1 SGHTA, CDR2 FQGNSA. The CDR3 sequence: CASSKGPNYGYTF. In nucleotides, the CDR3 is TGTGCCAGCAGCAAAGGACCGAACTATGGCTACACCTTC.

The V call is TRBV4-3, the J call TRBJ2-7; 7 nucleotides match TRBD1. This CDR3 spans 15 amino acids. The germline CDR1 and CDR2 sequences are LGHNA and YSLEER. J gave up 3 bases and V 5 bases, and 10 bases lay outside the gene matches. The chain's CDR3 is CASSYQRGQGYEQYF. As DNA, the CDR3 is TGCGCCAGCAGCTACCAAAGGGGGCAAGGCTACGAGCAGTACTTC.

By share, this clonotype ranks as medium-sized. The chain is built from TRBV4-1 and TRBJ2-1; D not resolved. The CDR3 length is 11 residues. Germline CDR1 reads MGHRA; CDR2 reads YSYEKL. Between the trimmed V and J ends, which lost 1 base and 9 bases, there was a span of 4 bases. For the CDR3, the DNA is TGCGCCAGCAGCCAAGGGAGTGAGCAGTTCTTC. It yields the protein CASSQGSEQFF.

This sequence joins TRBV24-1 and TRBJ2-4; D is unclear. CDR1 KGHDR and CDR2 SFDVKD come from the germline V gene. Trimming left V 3 bases short and J 7 bases short, with 27 bases between. This CDR3 contains 19 residues. DNA of the CDR3: TGTGCCACCAGTGATCCACGGCGCCCGTGGCGGCTTCTTGGGAACATTCAGTACTTC. Amino acids: CATSDPRRPWRLLGNIQYF.

The chain uses TRBV20-1 and TRBJ2-1; TRBD2 matches 9 bases. The CDR3 contains 15 residues. Germline V gene lookup returns CDR1 DFQATT and CDR2 SNEGSKA (reference sequence). Trimming at V came to 4 bases and at J to 2 bases, leaving 6 bases not matched to a gene. CDR3 nucleotides: TGCAGTGCTACCAGACTAGCGGCCGCCTACAATGAGCAGTTCTTC. The encoded protein is CSATRLAAAYNEQFF.

CDR3 nucleotides: TGCAGTGCCACGAGACAGGGTAGAGGCTACACCTTC. Translation gives CSATRQGRGYTF. The chain joins TRBV20-1 to TRBJ1-2, with 7 bases lining up with TRBD1. The CDR3 sequence is 12 residues long. The germline V gene has CDR1 DFQATT and CDR2 SNEGSKA (reference sequence). V dropped 6 bases and J dropped 8; count of bases not matched to a gene: 9.

This chain joins TRBV20-1 and TRBJ2-5; D is perhaps TRBD1 or TRBD2 (5 bases each). Trimming took 3 bases from V and 3 from J, leaving 11 bases between them. In germline, CDR1 is DFQATT, CDR2 SNEGSKA (reference sequence). This CDR3 comprises 13 residues. The CDR3 DNA sequence: TGCAGTGCTAGTTGGCTGGGGGAAGAGACCCAGTACTTC. Amino acids: CSASWLGEETQYF.

This clonotype was detected only a few times. The gene calls are TRBV13 and TRBJ2-1; 14 nucleotides match TRBD2. CDR1 is PRHDT and CDR2 is FYEKMQ in the germline V gene (reference sequence). This CDR3 has 17 residues. Trimming at V came to 5 bases and at J to 5 bases, leaving 8 bases not matched to a gene. CDR3 sequence reads: CASSRSTSGREDNEQFF. The CDR3 coding sequence is TGTGCCAGCAGCCGTTCGACTAGCGGGAGGGAGGACAATGAGCAGTTCTTC.

This clonotype was counted many times. The CDR3 loop is CASSQVRSTDTQYF. The CDR3 DNA sequence: TGTGCCAGCAGCCAGGTCCGTAGCACAGATACGCAGTATTTT. V gene TRBV3-1 combines with J gene TRBJ2-3, with D unresolved. V lost 3 bases and J lost 0, with 7 bases in between. CDR3 length: 14 amino acids. The V gene's germline CDR1 is LGHDT and CDR2 YNNKEL (reference sequence).

Only a few counts were recorded for this clonotype. The V and J genes are TRBV20-1 and TRBJ2-7, with D perhaps TRBD2 (6 bases). V was shortened by 0 bases and J by 6 bases, with 15 bases between the two germline ends. Germline V gene lookup returns CDR1 DFQATT and CDR2 SNEGSKA (reference sequence). The CDR3 covers 14 residues. Written as DNA, the CDR3 is TGCAGTGCTAGAGAATCGGGGGATCGGGGCGAGCAGTACTTC. Translated, it gives CSARESGDRGEQYF.

Of note for this clonotype: A much larger clone lies a single base off, so this may be a read error. The gene calls are TRBV20-1 and TRBJ2-7, with 13 nucleotides matching TRBD2. Germline CDR1 reads DFQATT; CDR2 reads SNEGSKA (reference sequence). Trimming removed 6 bases from V and 7 bases from J; junction bases left unmatched: 6. The CDR3 loop spans 13 amino acids. This CDR3 is CSAGTSGNNEQYF. In nucleotides, the CDR3 is TGCAGTGCCGGGACTAGCGGGAACAATGAGCAGTACTTC.

Ten or more counts support this clonotype. The chain combines TRBV7-9 with TRBJ2-7, with D perhaps assigned TRBD1 or TRBD2 (6 bases each). This CDR3 has 15 amino acids. V dropped 0 bases and J dropped 4 bases, with 13 bases sitting between them. Germline V gives CDR1 SEHNR, CDR2 FQNEAQ (reference sequence). CDR3 protein: CASSLARDIAYEQYF. The CDR3 DNA reads as TGTGCCAGCAGCTTAGCGCGGGACATAGCATACGAGCAGTACTTC.

The chain uses TRBV20-1 and TRBJ2-3, with TRBD2 identical over 10 bases. CDR3 length equals 15 residues. V dropped 6 bases and J dropped 2; count of bases not matched to a gene: 8. The V gene's germline CDR1 is DFQATT and CDR2 SNEGSKA (reference sequence). The CDR3 loop reads CSARGLAGATDTQYF. The DNA of the CDR3 is TGCAGTGCCAGGGGTCTAGCGGGAGCCACAGATACGCAGTATTTT.

About this clonotype itself: Likely a read error: the CDR3 ends without its conserved phenylalanine or tryptophan. The chain has TRBV18 and TRBJ2-7; possibly TRBD1 or TRBD2 for D (6 bases each). The CDR3 has 14 amino acids. Per the germline V gene, CDR1 is KGHSH and CDR2 is LQKENI. The DNA of the CDR3 is TGCGCCAGCTCACCACCCACAGGGAGGTACGAGCAGTACTCC. Its translation is CASSPPTGRYEQYS.

This clonotype was counted at least ten times. This chain connects TRBV6-1 to TRBJ2-7; TRBD1 aligns across 8 bases. This CDR3 contains 13 residues. V gave up 5 bases and J gave up 3 bases; unmatched junction bases: 3. Germline loops: CDR1 MNHNS, CDR2 SASEGT. CDR3 region: CASSTGQVYEQYF. As DNA, the CDR3 is TGTGCCAGCAGTACGGGACAGGTCTACGAGCAGTACTTC.